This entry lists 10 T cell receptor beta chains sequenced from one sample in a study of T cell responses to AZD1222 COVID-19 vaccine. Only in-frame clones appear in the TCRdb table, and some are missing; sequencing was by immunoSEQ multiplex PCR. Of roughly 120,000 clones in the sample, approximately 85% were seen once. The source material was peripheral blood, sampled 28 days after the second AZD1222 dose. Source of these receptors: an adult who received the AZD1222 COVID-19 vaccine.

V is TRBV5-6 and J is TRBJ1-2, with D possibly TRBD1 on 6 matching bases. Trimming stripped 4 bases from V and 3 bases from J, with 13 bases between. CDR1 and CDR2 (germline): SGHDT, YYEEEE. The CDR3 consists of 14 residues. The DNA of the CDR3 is TGTGCCAGCAGCAGTACAGGGTCTGACTATGGCTACACCTTC. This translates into CASSSTGSDYGYTF.

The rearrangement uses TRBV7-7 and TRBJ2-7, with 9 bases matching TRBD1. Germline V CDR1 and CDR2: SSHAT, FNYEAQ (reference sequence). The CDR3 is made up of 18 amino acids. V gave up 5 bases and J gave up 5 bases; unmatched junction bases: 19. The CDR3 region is CASSPRPAGTGRNNEQYF. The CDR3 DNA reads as TGTGCCAGCAGCCCACGACCCGCAGGGACAGGGCGAAACAACGAGCAGTACTTC.

The CDR3 nucleotides read TGTGCCACCCGTGGGGCTCAGGAGGAATCTGGAAACACCATATATTTT. The encoded protein is CATRGAQEESGNTIYF. The chain couples TRBV24-1 to TRBJ1-3, with a possible D match to TRBD1 (5 bases). The CDR3 covers 16 residues. The V end lost 9 bases, the J end lost 1 base, and 18 bases lay between the germline ends. Germline V CDR1 and CDR2: KGHDR, SFDVKD.

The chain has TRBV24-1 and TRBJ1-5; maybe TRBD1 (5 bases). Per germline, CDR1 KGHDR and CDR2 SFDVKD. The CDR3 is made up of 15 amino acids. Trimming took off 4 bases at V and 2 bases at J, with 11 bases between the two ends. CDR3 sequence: CATSESGFRNQPQHF. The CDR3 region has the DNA TGTGCCACCAGTGAGTCAGGGTTCCGCAATCAGCCCCAGCATTTT.

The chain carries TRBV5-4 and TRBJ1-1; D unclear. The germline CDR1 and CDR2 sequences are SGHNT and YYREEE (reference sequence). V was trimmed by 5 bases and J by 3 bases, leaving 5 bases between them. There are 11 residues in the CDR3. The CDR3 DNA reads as TGTGCCAGCAGTTCGTACACTGAAGCTTTCTTT. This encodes CASSSYTEAFF.

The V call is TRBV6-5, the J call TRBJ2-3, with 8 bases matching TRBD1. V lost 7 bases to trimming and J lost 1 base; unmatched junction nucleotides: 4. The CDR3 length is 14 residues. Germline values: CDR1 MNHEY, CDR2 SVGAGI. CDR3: CASNDRGRTDTQYF. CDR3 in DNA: TGTGCCAGCAACGACAGGGGCCGCACAGATACGCAGTATTTT.

The CDR3 nucleotides read TGTGCCAGCAGCTTAGAAAGGGCTCAGCCCCAGCATTTT. Protein product: CASSLERAQPQHF. The chain has TRBV11-2 and TRBJ1-5; D gene uncertain. This CDR3 is built from 13 residues. Germline V CDR1 and CDR2: SGHAT, FQNNGV. V lost 0 bases and J lost 6, with 6 bases in between.

CDR3 residues: CASSFRIGQVDQPQHF. DNA for the CDR3: TGTGCCAGCAGCTTCCGGATCGGACAGGTCGATCAGCCCCAGCATTTT. This sequence joins TRBV5-6 and TRBJ1-5; 7 bases agree with TRBD1. Germline values: CDR1 SGHDT, CDR2 YYEEEE. J was trimmed by 5 bases and V by 2 bases; bases with no gene match: 10. The CDR3 covers 16 residues. The variable domain in full, completed from reference TRBV5-6 and TRBJ1-5, reads DAGVTQSPTHLIKTRGQQVTLRCSPKSGHDTVSWYQQALGQGPQFIFQYYEEEERQRGNFPDRFSGHQFPNYSSELNVNALLLGDSALYLCASSFRIGQVDQPQHFGDGTRLSIL.

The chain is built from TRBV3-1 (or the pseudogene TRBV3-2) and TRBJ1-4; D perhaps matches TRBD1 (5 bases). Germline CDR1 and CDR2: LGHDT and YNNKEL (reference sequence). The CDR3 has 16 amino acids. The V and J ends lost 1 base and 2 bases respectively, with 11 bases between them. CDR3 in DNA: TGTGCCAGCAGCCAAGGCCTTGGGGCTACTAATGAAAAACTGTTTTTT. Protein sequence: CASSQGLGATNEKLFF.

This CDR3 is CASSLAPGYTF. The CDR3 DNA follows: TGTGCCAGCAGTTTGGCCCCCGGCTACACCTTC. V is TRBV12-3 or TRBV12-4 and J is TRBJ1-2; D is undetermined. Trimming cost V 3 bases and J 8 bases, with 7 bases left between them. The CDR3 has 11 residues.